In this sample, the clone carrying this T cell receptor (delta chain) turned up a few times. Its antigen is not identified. The data are from a study of Vδ1+ human thymocytes. Sequences come from RNA converted to cDNA by reverse transcription. Multiplex PCR used pooled V-gene forward primers and a constant-region reverse primer to amplify CDR3s. With CATT, TCRdb re-called clones from the multiplex PCR reads. This sample has roughly 55,000 delta-chain clones, with approximately 15% found just once. Study conclusions and caveats: Highly polyclonal TRG and TRD repertoires with Gaussian CDR3 length distributions appeared in thymus.

Trimming removed 1 base from V and 0 bases from J, with 18 bases in between. The CDR3 is made up of 18 amino acids. CDR1 is TSWWSYY, CDR2 QGS, per germline. The rearrangement joins TRDV1 to TRDJ1; D not resolved. What was sequenced was Vdelta1+ gamma-delta thymocytes from the thymus. As for subset: FACS-sorted CD3+ TCRalphabeta- TCRVdelta1+ TCRVdelta2- thymocytes. This clonotype originated in a boy in the first two years of life who had congenital heart surgery. Here the CDR3 reads CALGEQGWSLQYTDKLIF. The CDR3 nucleotides are TGTGCTCTTGGGGAACAAGGCTGGTCCCTCCAATACACCGATAAACTCATCTTT.